A selection of T cell receptor beta chains follows, all from one sample in a study of OX40 agonist ivuxolimab in advanced cancers. TCRdb's copy holds only in-frame clones and misses some; the assay was immunoSEQ multiplex PCR. The sample contains roughly 90,000 clones, around nine tenths of which appear only once. Sequenced here: CD4+ or CD8+ T cells sorted from blood, sampled in a trial of the OX40 agonist ivuxolimab. The origin of the receptors is an adult with an advanced solid tumor such as melanoma, head and neck, liver or kidney cancer. The CDR3 runs from the conserved cysteine through the conserved F or W. D genes are given only for firm matches. A clone size is listed for some rows: how often the clone was seen (once, few, many), or a class if it is expanded.

abundance,d_gene,j_gene,v_gene,CDR3aa,CDR3nt
NA,NA,TRBJ1-2,TRBV28,CASSLRTARGYTF,TGTGCCAGCAGTTTAAGAACCGCGAGGGGCTACACCTTC
few,TRBD1,TRBJ2-7,TRBV6-5,CASSDRDSSYEQYF,TGTGCCAGCAGTGACCGGGACAGCTCCTACGAGCAGTACTTC
NA,TRBD1,TRBJ2-2,TRBV18,CASSWRTGGTGELFF,TGTGCCAGCTCCTGGCGGACAGGGGGGACCGGGGAGCTGTTTTTT
NA,NA,TRBJ1-4,TRBV14,CASSQGVYEKLFF,TGTGCCAGCAGCCAAGGAGTTTATGAAAAACTGTTTTTT
NA,NA,TRBJ1-5,TRBV19,CASSGTTQHF,TGTGCCAGTAGTGGGACGACCCAGCATTTT
NA,NA,TRBJ2-7,TRBV4-3,CASSQENTGNEQYF,TGCGCCAGCAGCCAAGAGAACACGGGGAACGAGCAGTACTTC
NA,NA,TRBJ2-7,TRBV7-2,CASSLTVDSVRNEQYF,TGTGCCAGCAGCTTAACCGTGGACAGCGTCCGAAACGAGCAGTACTTC
NA,NA,TRBJ1-2,TRBV6-6,CASRMTPGGRWKGYTF,TGTGCCAGCAGGATGACTCCGGGAGGGAGGTGGAAGGGCTACACCTTC
NA,TRBD1,TRBJ1-2,TRBV19,CASSPGTGVYGYTF,TGTGCCAGTAGTCCCGGGACAGGGGTCTATGGCTACACCTTC
NA,NA,TRBJ1-1,TRBV27,CASSYNRPGTEAFF,TGTGCCAGCAGTTACAACAGGCCCGGCACTGAAGCTTTCTTT
NA,NA,TRBJ1-2,TRBV5-5,CASSSGAGPNYGYTF,TGTGCCAGCAGCTCTGGGGCAGGGCCCAATTATGGCTACACCTTC
NA,TRBD1,TRBJ1-4,TRBV2,CASSPGGVGEKLFF,TGTGCCAGCAGTCCAGGGGGGGTTGGGGAAAAACTGTTTTTT
NA,NA,TRBJ1-2,TRBV27,CASSAIGGGNYGYTF,TGTGCCAGCAGTGCCATCGGAGGAGGGAACTATGGCTACACCTTC
once,TRBD1,TRBJ2-7,TRBV6-5,CASSSGGVVYEQYF,TGTGCCAGCAGTTCAGGGGGAGTAGTATACGAGCAGTACTTC
NA,NA,TRBJ2-3,TRBV19,CASSVRGSTDTQYF,TGTGCCAGTAGTGTGAGGGGTAGCACAGATACGCAGTATTTT
NA,TRBD2,TRBJ2-3,TRBV7-2,CASSPQAGGPDTQYF,TGTGCCAGCAGCCCCCAAGCGGGGGGGCCGGATACGCAGTATTTT
NA,NA,TRBJ2-1,TRBV5-1,CASSLTPGSSYNEQFF,TGCGCCAGCAGCTTAACACCAGGAAGCTCCTACAATGAGCAGTTCTTC
NA,NA,TRBJ1-2,TRBV19,CASTSDSFTGYYGYTF,TGTGCCAGTACCTCGGACAGCTTCACCGGATACTATGGCTACACCTTC
NA,NA,TRBJ1-1,TRBV18,CASSPRLNTEAFF,TGTGCCAGCTCACCACGGTTGAACACTGAAGCTTTCTTT
NA,TRBD2,TRBJ2-2,TRBV4-3,CASSQLAGGELFF,TGCGCCAGCAGCCAACTAGCGGGCGGGGAGCTGTTTTTT
NA,TRBD2,TRBJ2-2,TRBV30,CAWSPSTSGTGELFF,TGTGCCTGGAGTCCGTCAACTAGCGGCACCGGGGAGCTGTTTTTT
NA,NA,TRBJ1-2,TRBV6-5,CASRHLQGDGYTF,TGTGCCAGCAGACATTTACAGGGTGATGGCTACACCTTC
NA,TRBD2,TRBJ2-5,TRBV6-5,CASSSRGGTIQETQYF,TGTGCCAGCAGTTCACGGGGGGGGACAATCCAAGAGACCCAGTACTTC
NA,NA,TRBJ1-6,TRBV28,CASSLKALSYNSPLHF,TGTGCCAGCAGTTTAAAGGCCCTCTCCTATAATTCACCCCTCCACTTT
few,NA,TRBJ1-1,TRBV30,CAWSVFGEAFF,TGTGCCTGGAGTGTTTTCGGAGAAGCTTTCTTT
once,NA,TRBJ2-6,TRBV6-1,CASWRGNTGANVLTF,TGTGCCAGCTGGAGGGGGAATACTGGGGCCAACGTCCTGACTTTC
NA,NA,TRBJ1-5,TRBV19,CASMKSNQPQHF,TGTGCCAGTATGAAAAGTAATCAGCCCCAGCATTTT
NA,TRBD2,TRBJ2-3,TRBV2,CASSRLAGTPDTQYF,TGTGCCAGCAGTCGACTAGCGGGGACACCAGATACGCAGTATTTT
NA,NA,TRBJ1-6,TRBV9,CASSAMDSPLHF,TGTGCCAGCAGCGCCATGGATTCACCCCTCCACTTT
NA,TRBD2,TRBJ2-5,TRBV28,CASTQRTSGGLETQYF,TGTGCCAGCACCCAACGGACTAGCGGGGGGTTAGAGACCCAGTACTTC
NA,NA,TRBJ2-1,TRBV9,CASSVGLSSYNEQFF,TGTGCCAGCAGCGTAGGACTGAGCTCCTACAATGAGCAGTTCTTC
NA,NA,TRBJ2-3,TRBV20-1,CSAPFQNTQYF,TGCAGTGCTCCTTTTCAAAATACGCAGTATTTT
NA,TRBD1,TRBJ1-2,TRBV5-1,CASSLADRRGYTF,TGCGCCAGCAGCTTGGCGGACAGGAGGGGCTACACCTTC
NA,TRBD1,TRBJ2-7,TRBV18,CASSPGTGISYEQYF,TGTGCCAGCTCACCCGGGACAGGGATCTCCTACGAGCAGTACTTC
NA,NA,TRBJ2-4,TRBV29-1,CSVAVDKNIQYF,TGCAGCGTTGCTGTTGACAAAAACATTCAGTACTTC
NA,NA,TRBJ1-4,TRBV20-1,CSAPLVGKLFF,TGCAGTGCTCCACTCGTGGGAAAACTGTTTTTT
NA,NA,TRBJ2-5,TRBV5-1,CASSLVAGGRAETQYF,TGCGCCAGCAGCTTGGTTGCTGGGGGTAGGGCAGAGACCCAGTACTTC
NA,NA,TRBJ1-6,TRBV5-4,CASSFRGSSYNSPLHF,TGTGCCAGCAGCTTCCGAGGGAGCTCCTATAATTCACCCCTCCACTTT
NA,NA,TRBJ2-1,TRBV9,CASSAKNLASYNEQFF,TGTGCCAGCAGCGCGAAGAACCTAGCAAGCTACAATGAGCAGTTCTTC
NA,TRBD1,TRBJ2-1,TRBV27,CASSPDRGRGNNEQFF,TGTGCCAGCAGTCCCGACAGGGGACGAGGGAACAATGAGCAGTTCTTC
NA,NA,TRBJ1-2,TRBV28,CASSFMGLWGYTF,TGTGCCAGCAGTTTTATGGGCCTCTGGGGCTACACCTTC
NA,TRBD2,TRBJ2-3,TRBV18,CASSPRIAGVASTDTQYF,TGTGCCAGCTCTCCGAGAATAGCGGGGGTGGCGAGCACAGATACGCAGTATTTT
NA,NA,TRBJ2-7,TRBV30,CAWSSGRAAYEQYF,TGTGCCTGGAGTAGTGGCAGGGCAGCCTACGAGCAGTACTTC
NA,TRBD2,TRBJ2-3,TRBV6-1,CASSATSGGTDTQYF,TGTGCCAGCAGTGCGACTAGCGGGGGCACAGATACGCAGTATTTT
once,TRBD1,TRBJ1-2,TRBV30,CAWSYYYRGRYTF,TGTGCCTGGAGTTACTATTACAGGGGACGCTACACCTTC
NA,NA,TRBJ1-5,TRBV19,CASSIEGWGNQPQHF,TGTGCCAGTAGTATAGAGGGTTGGGGCAATCAGCCCCAGCATTTT
NA,NA,TRBJ2-3,TRBV2,CASSANGKSTDTQYF,TGTGCCAGCAGTGCTAACGGAAAAAGCACAGATACGCAGTATTTT
NA,NA,TRBJ2-1,TRBV7-2,CASSKGRQSYNEQFF,TGTGCCAGCAGCAAGGGACGGCAAAGCTACAATGAGCAGTTCTTC
NA,NA,TRBJ2-6,TRBV5-4,CASSLQGRSSGANVLTF,TGTGCCAGCAGCTTACAGGGCCGTAGCTCTGGGGCCAACGTCCTGACTTTC
NA,TRBD2,TRBJ2-1,TRBV27,CASSLSLAGVQDEQFF,TGTGCCAGCAGTTTATCGCTAGCGGGGGTTCAGGACGAGCAGTTCTTC
NA,TRBD1,TRBJ2-7,TRBV5-1,CASSLGQGSFYEQYF,TGCGCCAGCAGCCTAGGACAGGGCTCATTCTACGAGCAGTACTTC